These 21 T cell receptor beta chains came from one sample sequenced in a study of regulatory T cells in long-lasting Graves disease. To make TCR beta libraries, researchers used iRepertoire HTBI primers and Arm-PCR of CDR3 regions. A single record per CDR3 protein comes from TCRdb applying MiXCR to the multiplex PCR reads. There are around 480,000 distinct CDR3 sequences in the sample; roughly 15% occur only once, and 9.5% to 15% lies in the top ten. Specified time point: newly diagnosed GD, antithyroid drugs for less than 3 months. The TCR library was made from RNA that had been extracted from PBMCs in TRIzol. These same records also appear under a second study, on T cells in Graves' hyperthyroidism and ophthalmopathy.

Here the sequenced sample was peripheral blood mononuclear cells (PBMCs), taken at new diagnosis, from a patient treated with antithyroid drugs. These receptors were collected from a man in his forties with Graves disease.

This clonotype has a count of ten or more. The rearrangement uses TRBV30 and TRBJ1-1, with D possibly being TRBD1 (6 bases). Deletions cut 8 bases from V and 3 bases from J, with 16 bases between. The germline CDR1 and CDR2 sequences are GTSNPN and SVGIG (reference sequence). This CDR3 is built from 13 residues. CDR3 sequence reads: CAANRDGDTEAFF. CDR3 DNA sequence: TGTGCCGCGAACAGGGACGGGGACACTGAAGCTTTCTTT. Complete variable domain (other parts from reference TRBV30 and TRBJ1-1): SQTIHQWPATLVQPVGSPLSLECTVEGTSNPNLYWYRQAAGRGLQLLFYSVGIGQISSEVPQNLSASRPQDRQFILSSKKLLLSDSGFYLCAANRDGDTEAFFGQGTRLTVV.

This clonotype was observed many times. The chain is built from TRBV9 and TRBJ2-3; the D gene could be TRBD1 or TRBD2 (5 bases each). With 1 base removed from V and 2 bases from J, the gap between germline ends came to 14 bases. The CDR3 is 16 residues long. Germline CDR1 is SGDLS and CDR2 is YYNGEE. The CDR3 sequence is CASSVRGGPDTDTQYF. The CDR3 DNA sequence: TGTGCCAGCAGCGTAAGGGGCGGGCCCGACACAGATACGCAGTATTTT.

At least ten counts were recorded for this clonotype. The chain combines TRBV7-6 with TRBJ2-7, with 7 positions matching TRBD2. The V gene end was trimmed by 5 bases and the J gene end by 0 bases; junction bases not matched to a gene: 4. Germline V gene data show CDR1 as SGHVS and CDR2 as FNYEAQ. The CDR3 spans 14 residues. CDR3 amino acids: CASSREESSYEQYF. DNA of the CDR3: TGTGCCAGCAGCCGGGAGGAAAGCTCCTACGAGCAGTACTTC.

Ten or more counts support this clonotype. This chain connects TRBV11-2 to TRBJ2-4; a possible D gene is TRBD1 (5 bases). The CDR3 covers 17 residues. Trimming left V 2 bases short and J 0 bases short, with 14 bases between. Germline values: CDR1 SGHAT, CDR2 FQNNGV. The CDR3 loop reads CASSLPPQELAKNIQYF. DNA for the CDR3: TGTGCCAGCAGCTTACCGCCACAGGAACTAGCCAAAAACATTCAGTACTTC.

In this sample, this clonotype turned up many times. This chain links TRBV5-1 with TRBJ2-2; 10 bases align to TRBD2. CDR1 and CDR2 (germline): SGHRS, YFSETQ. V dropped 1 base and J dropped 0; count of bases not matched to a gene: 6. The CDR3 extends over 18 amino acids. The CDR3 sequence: CASSLKLAGSANTGELFF. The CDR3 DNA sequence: TGCGCCAGCAGCTTGAAACTAGCGGGATCCGCGAACACCGGGGAGCTGTTTTTT.

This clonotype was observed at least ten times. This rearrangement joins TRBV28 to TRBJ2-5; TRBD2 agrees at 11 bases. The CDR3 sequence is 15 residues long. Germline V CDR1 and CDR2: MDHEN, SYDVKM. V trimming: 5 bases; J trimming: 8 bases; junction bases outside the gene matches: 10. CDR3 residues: CASSNGLAGSGTQYF. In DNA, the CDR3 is TGTGCCAGCAGTAATGGACTAGCGGGCAGCGGTACCCAGTACTTC.

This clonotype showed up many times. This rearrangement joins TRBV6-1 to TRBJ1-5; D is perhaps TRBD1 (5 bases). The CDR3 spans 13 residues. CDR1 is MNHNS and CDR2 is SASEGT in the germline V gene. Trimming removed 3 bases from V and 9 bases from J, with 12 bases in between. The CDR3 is CASSEGSGTPQHF. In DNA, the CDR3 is TGTGCCAGCAGTGAGGGATCCGGGACGCCCCAGCATTTT.

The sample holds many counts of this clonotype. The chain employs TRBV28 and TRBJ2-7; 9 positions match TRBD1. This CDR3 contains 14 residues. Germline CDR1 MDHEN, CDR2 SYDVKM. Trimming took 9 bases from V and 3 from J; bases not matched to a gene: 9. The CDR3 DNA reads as TGTGCCAGTCGTCCCCCGGGACAGGGCTACGAGCAGTACTTC. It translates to CASRPPGQGYEQYF.

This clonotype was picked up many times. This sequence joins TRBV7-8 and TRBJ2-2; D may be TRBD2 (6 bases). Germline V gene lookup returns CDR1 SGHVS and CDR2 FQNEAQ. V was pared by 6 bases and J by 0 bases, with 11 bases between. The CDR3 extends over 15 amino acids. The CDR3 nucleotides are TGTGCCAGCAGTTTCGGGGGTCCGAACACCGGGGAGCTGTTTTTT. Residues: CASSFGGPNTGELFF.

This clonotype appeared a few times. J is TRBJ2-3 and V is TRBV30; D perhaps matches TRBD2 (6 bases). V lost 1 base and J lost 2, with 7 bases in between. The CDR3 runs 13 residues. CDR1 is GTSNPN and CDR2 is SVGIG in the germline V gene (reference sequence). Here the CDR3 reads CAWSGDSTDTQYF. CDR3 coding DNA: TGTGCCTGGAGTGGGGACTCCACAGATACGCAGTATTTT.

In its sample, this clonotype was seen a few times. In DNA, the CDR3 is TGTGCCAGCAGCGGGGGACTAGCGGGAGGGTCCTCCTACAATGAGCAGTTCTTC. Its translation is CASSGGLAGGSSYNEQFF. The rearrangement uses TRBV11-2 and TRBJ2-1, with 16 bases fitting TRBD2. Germline V gene lookup returns CDR1 SGHAT and CDR2 FQNNGV. This CDR3 contains 18 residues. V dropped 5 bases and J dropped 0; count of bases not matched to a gene: 4.

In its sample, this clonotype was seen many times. CDR3 coding DNA: TGTGCCTGGAGTGGGCACGGACTAACCTACAATGAGCAGTTCTTC. This codes for CAWSGHGLTYNEQFF. The J gene is TRBJ2-1, the V gene TRBV30; maybe TRBD2 (6 bases). The germline V gene encodes CDR1 GTSNPN and CDR2 SVGIG (reference sequence). Between the trimmed V and J ends, which lost 1 base and 2 bases, there was a span of 12 bases. The CDR3 contains 15 residues. The whole variable domain, remainder taken from reference TRBV30 and TRBJ2-1, is SQTIHQWPATLVQPVGSPLSLECTVEGTSNPNLYWYRQAAGRGLQLLFYSVGIGQISSEVPQNLSASRPQDRQFILSSKKLLLSDSGFYLCAWSGHGLTYNEQFFGPGTRLTVL.

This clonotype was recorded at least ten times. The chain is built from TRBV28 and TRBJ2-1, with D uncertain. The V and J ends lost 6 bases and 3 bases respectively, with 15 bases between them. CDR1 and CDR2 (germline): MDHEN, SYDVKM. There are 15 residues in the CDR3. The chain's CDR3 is CASSPVVADYNEQFF. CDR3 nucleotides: TGTGCCAGCAGCCCGGTGGTCGCGGACTACAATGAGCAGTTCTTC.

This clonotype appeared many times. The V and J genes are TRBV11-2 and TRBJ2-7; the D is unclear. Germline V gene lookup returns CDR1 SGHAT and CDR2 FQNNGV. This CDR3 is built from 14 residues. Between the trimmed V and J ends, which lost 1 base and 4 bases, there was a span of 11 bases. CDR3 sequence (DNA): TGTGCCAGCAGCTTAGGTCAAGTAATTTACGAGCAGTACTTC. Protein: CASSLGQVIYEQYF.

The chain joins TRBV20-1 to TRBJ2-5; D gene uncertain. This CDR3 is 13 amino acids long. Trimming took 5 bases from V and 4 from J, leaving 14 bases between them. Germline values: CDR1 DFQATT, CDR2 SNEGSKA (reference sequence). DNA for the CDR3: TGCAGTGCTTCTCGGGCTAGAGGAGAGACCCAGTACTTC. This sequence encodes CSASRARGETQYF.

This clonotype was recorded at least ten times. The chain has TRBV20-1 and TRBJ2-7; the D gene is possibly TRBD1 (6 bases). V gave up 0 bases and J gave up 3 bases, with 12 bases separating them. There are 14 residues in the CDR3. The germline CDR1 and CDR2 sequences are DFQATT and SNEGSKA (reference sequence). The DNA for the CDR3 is TGCAGTGCTAGAGATCAGACAGGAGTCTACGAGCAGTACTTC. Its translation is CSARDQTGVYEQYF.

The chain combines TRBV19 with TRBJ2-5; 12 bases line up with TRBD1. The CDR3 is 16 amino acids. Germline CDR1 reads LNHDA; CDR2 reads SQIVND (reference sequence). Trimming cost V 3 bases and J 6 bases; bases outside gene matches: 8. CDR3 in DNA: TGTGCCAGTAGTATCGCCCAGGGACAGGGGGCGAAGACCCAGTACTTC. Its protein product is CASSIAQGQGAKTQYF.

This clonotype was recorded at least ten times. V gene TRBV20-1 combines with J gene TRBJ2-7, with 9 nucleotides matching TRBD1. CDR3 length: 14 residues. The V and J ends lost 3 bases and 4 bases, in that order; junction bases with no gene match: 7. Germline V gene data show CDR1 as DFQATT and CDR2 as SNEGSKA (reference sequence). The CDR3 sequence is CSASRGTGLYEQYF. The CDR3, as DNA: TGCAGTGCTAGCCGAGGGACAGGGCTTTACGAGCAGTACTTC.

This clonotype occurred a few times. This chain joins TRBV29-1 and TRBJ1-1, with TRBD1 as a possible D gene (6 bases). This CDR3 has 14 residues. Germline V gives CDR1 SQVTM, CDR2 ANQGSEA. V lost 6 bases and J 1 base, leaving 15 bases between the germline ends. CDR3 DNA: TGCAGCGTCGCCCTCACAGGGTCGAACACTGAAGCTTTCTTT. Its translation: CSVALTGSNTEAFF.

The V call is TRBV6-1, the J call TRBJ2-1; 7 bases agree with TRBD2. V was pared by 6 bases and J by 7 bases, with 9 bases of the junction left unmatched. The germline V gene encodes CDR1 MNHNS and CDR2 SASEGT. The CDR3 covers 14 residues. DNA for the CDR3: TGTGCCAGCAGGCTGGCAGGGAGGGCGAATGAGCAGTTCTTC. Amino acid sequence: CASRLAGRANEQFF.

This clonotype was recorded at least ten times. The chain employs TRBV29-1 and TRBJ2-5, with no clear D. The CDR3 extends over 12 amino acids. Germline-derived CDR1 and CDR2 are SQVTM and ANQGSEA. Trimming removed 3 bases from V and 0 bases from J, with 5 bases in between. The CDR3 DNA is TGCAGCGTTGACAGAAACCAAGAGACCCAGTACTTC. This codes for CSVDRNQETQYF.